This TCR beta chain was recovered during a study of blood T cells in healthy people across ages. Study-level findings and limits: Diversity estimates from one million T cells were considered underestimates. Both naive CD4+ cell counts and diversity were greater in long-lived donors than in aged donors.

The CDR3 has 14 residues. V was trimmed by 2 bases and J by 0 bases, leaving 7 bases between them. CDR1 and CDR2 (germline): MDHEN, SYDVKM. To note about this clonotype: Antigen unknown. The CDR3 ends on some other residue instead of the conserved phenylalanine or tryptophan, so this is likely a read error.

A sample-barcoded 5' primer and a J-beta primer mix were used in a second PCR of roughly 7 to 11 cycles. Each cDNA was tagged by a template-switch adaptor containing 12 random nucleotides. TCRdb analysed the 5' RACE reads with MiXCR anew, one entry per CDR3 protein. The sample includes under 800,000 distinct CDR3 sequences, under 25% seen only once; the top ten take roughly 3.6%. The chain joins TRBV28 to TRBJ2-5, with D maybe TRBD2 (5 bases). The receptor comes from a man in his 70s in good health. The specimen was blood. CDR3 sequence reads: CASSLQEDQETQYL. DNA for the CDR3: TGTGCCAGCAGTTTACAGGAGGACCAAGAGACCCAGTACCTC.